Following are 2 T cell receptor beta chains from one sample sequenced in a study of post-analysis software for immune sequencing data. General study findings and limits: TRBV5-6, TRBV5-1 and TRBV20-1 were among 4 or 5 TRBV segments more frequent in patients than controls.

Unique-molecular-identifier-tagged TCR beta cDNA libraries were used. TCRdb used MiXCR to reprocess the PCR reads, holding one entry per CDR3 protein. The sample has more than 350,000 distinct CDR3 sequences; less than 40% are singletons. These receptors are not linked to any known antigen. The source material was blood. These receptors all stem from a girl under 10 years old with multiple sclerosis.

This clonotype was observed a handful of times. The chain has TRBV12-3 or TRBV12-4 and TRBJ1-2; the D is unclear. The V gene lost 6 bases and the J gene lost 4 bases, with 12 bases spanning the gap. This CDR3 region has 13 residues. The CDR3 loop reads CASSFGQIYGYTF. CDR3 DNA sequence: TGTGCCAGCAGCTTCGGTCAAATCTATGGCTACACCTTC.

This clonotype was observed a handful of times. The chain couples TRBV7-3 to TRBJ2-3, with 8 bases that match TRBD1. Germline V gene lookup returns CDR1 SGHTA and CDR2 FQGTGA. There are 14 residues in the CDR3. The trim removed 1 base at V and 4 bases at J, leaving 1 base unmatched. Here the CDR3 reads CASSLMGQADTQYF. CDR3 in DNA: TGTGCCAGCAGCTTAATGGGACAGGCAGATACGCAGTATTTT.